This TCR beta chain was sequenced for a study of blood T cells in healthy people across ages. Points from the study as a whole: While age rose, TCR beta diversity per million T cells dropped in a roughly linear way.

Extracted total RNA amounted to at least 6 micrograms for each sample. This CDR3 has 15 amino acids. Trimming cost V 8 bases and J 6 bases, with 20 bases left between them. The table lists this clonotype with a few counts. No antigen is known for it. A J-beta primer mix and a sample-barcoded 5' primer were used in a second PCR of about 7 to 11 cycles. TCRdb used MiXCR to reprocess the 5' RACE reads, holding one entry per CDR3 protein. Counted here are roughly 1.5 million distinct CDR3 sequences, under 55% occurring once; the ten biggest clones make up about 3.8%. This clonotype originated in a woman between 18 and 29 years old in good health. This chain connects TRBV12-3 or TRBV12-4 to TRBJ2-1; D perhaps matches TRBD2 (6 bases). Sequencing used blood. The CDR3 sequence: CASGRLGKRFNEQFF. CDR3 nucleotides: TGTGCCAGCGGACGACTAGGTAAAAGGTTCAATGAGCAGTTCTTC.